The present entry profiles one T cell receptor (beta chain) with its context. Its target is not known. These data come from a study of cytomegalovirus exposure and HLA in healthy donors. The CDR3 is 15 amino acids. Germline assignment: CDR1 MDHEN and CDR2 SYDVKM. The V gene end was trimmed by 8 bases and the J gene end by 2 bases; junction bases not matched to a gene: 11. Everyone who donated was a healthy bone marrow donor. The PCR ran on 60 Vbeta and 13 Jbeta primers. Profiling relied on immunoSEQ multiplex PCR, and the TCRdb table lists in-frame clones only, not all of them. The table lists about 140,000 clones, 70% to 80% of them singletons. Study-level findings and limits: Researchers reported that a few CMV-associated chains were confirmed in vitro as CMV antigen-specific. Near-uniform donor sequencing depth was presumed by presence/absence analyses. In a later analysis, across HLA loci, associated TCR counts were highest for DRB1, lowest for HLA-C.

The chain combines TRBV28 with TRBJ2-7, with 8 bases identical to TRBD2. The origin of this receptor is a woman aged 40 to 49 in good health and CMV-seropositive. Source material: PBMCs. DNA of the CDR3: TGTGCCAGCCGTGGGGGGAGCGGGAGCGCCTACGAGCAGTACTTC. It encodes CASRGGSGSAYEQYF. Filled out from reference TRBV28 and TRBJ2-7, the complete variable domain reads DVKVTQSSRYLVKRTGEKVFLECVQDMDHENMFWYRQDPGLGLRLIYFSYDVKMKEKGDIPEGYSVSREKKERFSLILESASTNQTSMYLCASRGGSGSAYEQYFGPGTRLTVT.